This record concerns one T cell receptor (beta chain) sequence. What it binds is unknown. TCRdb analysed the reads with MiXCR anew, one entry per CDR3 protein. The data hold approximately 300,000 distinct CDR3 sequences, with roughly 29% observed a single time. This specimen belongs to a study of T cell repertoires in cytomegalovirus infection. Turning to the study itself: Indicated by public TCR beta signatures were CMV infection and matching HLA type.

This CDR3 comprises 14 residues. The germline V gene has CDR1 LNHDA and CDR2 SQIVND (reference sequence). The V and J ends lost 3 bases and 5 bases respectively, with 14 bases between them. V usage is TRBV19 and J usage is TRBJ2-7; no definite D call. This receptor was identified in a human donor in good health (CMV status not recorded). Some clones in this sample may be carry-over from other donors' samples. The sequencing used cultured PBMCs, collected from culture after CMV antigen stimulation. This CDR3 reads CASSITGLLNEQYF. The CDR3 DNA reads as TGTGCCAGTAGTATCACGGGCCTCCTAAACGAGCAGTACTTC.